This T cell receptor beta chain was retrieved from a study of cytomegalovirus exposure and HLA in healthy donors. General observations from the study: Analysis performed later found more than 15,000 TCR beta sequences associated with HLA alleles at 0.05 false discovery rate.

Concerning this clone itself: Its target is unknown.

With 60 Vbeta and 13 Jbeta primers, the PCR was carried out. The assay was immunoSEQ multiplex PCR, and TCRdb's table has in-frame clones only and misses some. Of around 150,000 clones in the sample, 65% to 70% were seen once. This CDR3 region has 15 residues. The source is a woman under 30 in good health and CMV-seropositive. Sequencing used PBMCs. The chain combines TRBV21-1 with TRBJ2-7; TRBD1 is the table's D call and was not checked against the DNA. TRBV21-1 is annotated as a pseudogene. The DNA of the CDR3 is TGTGCCAGCAGCAAACCATCGGGACAAATTTACGAGCAGTACTTC. Translation gives CASSKPSGQIYEQYF.